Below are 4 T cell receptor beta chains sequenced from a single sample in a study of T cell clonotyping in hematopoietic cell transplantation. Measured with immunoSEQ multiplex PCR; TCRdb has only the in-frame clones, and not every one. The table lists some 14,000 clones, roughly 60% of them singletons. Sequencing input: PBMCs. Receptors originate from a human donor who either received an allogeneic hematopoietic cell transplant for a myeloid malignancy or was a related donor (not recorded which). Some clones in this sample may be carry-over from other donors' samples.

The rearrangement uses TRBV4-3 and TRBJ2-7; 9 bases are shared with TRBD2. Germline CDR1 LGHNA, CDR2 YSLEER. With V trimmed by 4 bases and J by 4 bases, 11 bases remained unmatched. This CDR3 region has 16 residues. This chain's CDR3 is CASSPYSGSQGYEQYF. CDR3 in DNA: TGCGCCAGCAGCCCCTATAGCGGGAGCCAGGGTTACGAGCAGTACTTC.

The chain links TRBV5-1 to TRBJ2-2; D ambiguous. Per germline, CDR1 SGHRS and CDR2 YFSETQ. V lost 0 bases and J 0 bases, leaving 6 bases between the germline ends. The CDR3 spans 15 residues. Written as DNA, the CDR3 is TGCGCCAGCAGCTTGGGCGGCTCGAACACCGGGGAGCTGTTTTTT. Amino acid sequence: CASSLGGSNTGELFF.

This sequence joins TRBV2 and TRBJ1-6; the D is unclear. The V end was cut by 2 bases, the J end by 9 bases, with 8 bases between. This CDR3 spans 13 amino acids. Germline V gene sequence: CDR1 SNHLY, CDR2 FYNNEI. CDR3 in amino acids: CASSEWASSPLHF. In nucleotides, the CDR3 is TGTGCCAGCAGTGAATGGGCCTCTTCACCCCTCCACTTT.

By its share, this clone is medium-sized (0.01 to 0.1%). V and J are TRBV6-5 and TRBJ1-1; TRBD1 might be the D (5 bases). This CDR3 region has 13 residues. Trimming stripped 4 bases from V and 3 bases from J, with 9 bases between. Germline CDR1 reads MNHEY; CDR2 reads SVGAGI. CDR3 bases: TGTGCCAGCAGTTCGGGACTCCACACTGAAGCTTTCTTT. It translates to CASSSGLHTEAFF.